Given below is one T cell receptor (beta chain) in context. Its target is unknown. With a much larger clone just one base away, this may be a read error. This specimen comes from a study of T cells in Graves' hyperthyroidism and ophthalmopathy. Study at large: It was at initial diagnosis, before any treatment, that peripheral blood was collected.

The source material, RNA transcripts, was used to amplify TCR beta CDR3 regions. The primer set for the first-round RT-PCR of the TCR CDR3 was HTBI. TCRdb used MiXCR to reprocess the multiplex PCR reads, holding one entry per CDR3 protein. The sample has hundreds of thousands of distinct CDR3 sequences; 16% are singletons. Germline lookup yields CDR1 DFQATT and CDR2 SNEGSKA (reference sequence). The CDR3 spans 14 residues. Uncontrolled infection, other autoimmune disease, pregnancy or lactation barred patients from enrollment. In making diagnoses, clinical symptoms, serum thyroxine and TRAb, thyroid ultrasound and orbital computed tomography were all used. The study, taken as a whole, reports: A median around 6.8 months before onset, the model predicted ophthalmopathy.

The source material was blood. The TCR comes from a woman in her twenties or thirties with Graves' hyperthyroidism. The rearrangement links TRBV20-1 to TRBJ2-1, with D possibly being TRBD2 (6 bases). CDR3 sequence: CSARGVSTYNKQFF. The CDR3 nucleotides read TGCAGTGCTCGCGGGGTCTCAACCTACAATAAGCAGTTCTTC.